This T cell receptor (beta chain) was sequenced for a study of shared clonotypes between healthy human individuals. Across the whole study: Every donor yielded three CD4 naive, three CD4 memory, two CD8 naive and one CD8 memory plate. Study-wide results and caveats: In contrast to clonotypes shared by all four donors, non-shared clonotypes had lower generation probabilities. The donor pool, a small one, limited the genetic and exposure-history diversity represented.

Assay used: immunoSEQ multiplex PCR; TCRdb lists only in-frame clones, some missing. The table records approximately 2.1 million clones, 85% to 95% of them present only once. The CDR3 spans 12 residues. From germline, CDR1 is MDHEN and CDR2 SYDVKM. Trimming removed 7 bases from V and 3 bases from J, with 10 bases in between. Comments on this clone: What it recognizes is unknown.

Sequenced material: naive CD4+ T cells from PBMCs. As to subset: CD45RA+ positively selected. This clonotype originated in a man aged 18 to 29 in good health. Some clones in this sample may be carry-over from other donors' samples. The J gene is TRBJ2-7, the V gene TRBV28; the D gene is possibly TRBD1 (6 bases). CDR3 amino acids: CASTPQGYEQYF. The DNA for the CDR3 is TGTGCCAGCACCCCACAGGGCTACGAGCAGTACTTC.